The 6 T cell receptor beta chains presented below share a single source sample, sequenced in a study of blood T cell repertoires in COVID-19. Only in-frame clones appear in the TCRdb table, and some are missing; sequencing was by immunoSEQ multiplex PCR. The table shows about 68,000 clones, with approximately 90% occurring only once. Sequencing input: peripheral blood. These TCRs come from a middle-aged man with acute or convalescent COVID-19.

The chain combines TRBV29-1 with TRBJ1-2, with 7 nucleotides matching TRBD1. The length of the CDR3 is 11 residues. V was clipped by 6 bases and J by 3 bases; unmatched bases: 1. Germline V CDR1 and CDR2: SQVTM, ANQGSEA. The CDR3 is CSVGGHYGYTF. DNA for the CDR3: TGCAGCGTAGGGGGCCACTATGGCTACACCTTC.

The rearrangement joins TRBV7-3 to TRBJ2-3, with unresolved D. The CDR3 has 11 residues. Trimming left V 4 bases short and J 4 bases short, with 3 bases between. Germline V lookup: CDR1 SGHTA, CDR2 FQGTGA. The CDR3 loop is CASSYSDTQYF. The CDR3 region has the DNA TGTGCCAGCAGCTACTCAGATACGCAGTATTTT.

The chain combines TRBV21-1 with TRBJ2-3; the listed D gene, TRBD2, was not tested against the DNA. TRBV21-1 is flagged as a pseudogene. CDR3 size: 14 residues. For the CDR3, the DNA is TGTGCCAGCAGCGCCCGGACTAGCGGGAGGCCGCAGTATTTT. Translating it yields CASSARTSGRPQYF.

The gene calls are TRBV10-1 and TRBJ2-3; D assignment may be TRBD1 or TRBD2 (5 bases each). Germline CDR1 is WNHNN and CDR2 is SYGVQD (reference sequence). The CDR3 covers 13 residues. Trimming took 6 bases from V and 2 from J, leaving 9 bases between them. DNA of the CDR3: TGCGCCAGCAGAGAGGGGCACACAGATACGCAGTATTTT. It translates to CASREGHTDTQYF.

This clone appeared a few times. A read error may account for a junction end that differs from germline. The J gene is TRBJ2-1, the V gene TRBV29-1; 8 positions agree with TRBD1. CDR1 and CDR2 from the germline V gene are SQVTM and ANQGSEA. This CDR3 spans 14 amino acids. The DNA for the CDR3 is TGCAGCGCCCAGCCACAGGGGGGCTACGATGAGCAGTTCTTC. Its protein is CSAQPQGGYDEQFF.

The genes are TRBV28 and TRBJ2-1, with 8 bases fitting TRBD1. The CDR3 sequence is 13 residues long. J lost 5 bases, V lost 6 bases, and 3 bases had no gene match. Germline assignment: CDR1 MDHEN and CDR2 SYDVKM. The CDR3 sequence: CASRPTGDNEQFF. The CDR3 DNA follows: TGTGCCAGCAGACCGACAGGGGACAATGAGCAGTTCTTC.